A selection of T cell receptor beta chains follows, all from one sample in a study of T cells after posttransplantation cyclophosphamide. Using immunoSEQ multiplex PCR, the repertoire was profiled, and TCRdb retains in-frame clones only, with some absent. Counted here are more than 3,000 clones, 75% to 80% occurring once; the ten biggest clones make up roughly 21%. The sample was memory CD8+ T cells sorted from blood. These TCRs come from a woman aged 60 to 75 in good health, CMV-negative, and a related stem cell transplant donor. Each CDR3 is given with its conserved first and last residue. A D gene is named only where the DNA matches it firmly. Only part of the rows carry a size: once, few, many, or a class if the clone is expanded.

TRBD1 NA TRBJ2-1 TRBV9 CASSVSPGQGGVEQFF TGTGCCAGCAGCGTATCTCCGGGACAGGGCGGAGTTGAGCAGTTCTTC
TRBD2 once TRBJ2-1 TRBV19 CASSIATTSGGNEQFF TGTGCCAGTAGTATAGCTACGACTAGCGGGGGCAATGAGCAGTTCTTC
NA NA TRBJ1-4 TRBV15 CATSTHRDANEKLFF TGTGCCACCAGCACCCACAGGGACGCTAATGAAAAACTGTTTTTT
TRBD1 once TRBJ1-2 TRBV2 CASGLRDRDGYTF TGTGCCAGCGGGCTCAGGGACAGGGATGGCTACACCTTC
NA NA TRBJ1-6 TRBV13 CASSLGEQAYNSPLHF TGTGCCAGCAGCTTAGGAGAACAGGCCTATAATTCACCCCTCCACTTT
NA NA TRBJ1-1 TRBV5-4 CASSLVLGSSGTEAFF TGTGCCAGCAGCTTGGTTTTAGGATCTTCGGGCACTGAAGCTTTCTTT
NA NA TRBJ2-7 TRBV7-9 CASSLEDSYEQYF TGTGCCAGCAGCTTAGAAGACAGTTACGAGCAGTACTTC
TRBD1 once TRBJ2-7 TRBV2 CASSERDRGPYEQYF TGTGCCAGCAGTGAAAGGGACAGGGGACCTTACGAGCAGTACTTC
TRBD1 NA TRBJ2-1 TRBV7-6 CASSSRPSGTGPYNEQFF TGTGCCAGCAGCTCCCGGCCCTCCGGGACAGGTCCCTACAATGAGCAGTTCTTC
TRBD2 NA TRBJ2-5 TRBV9 CASSVAGSGVETQYF TGTGCCAGCAGCGTAGCAGGTAGCGGGGTAGAGACCCAGTACTTC
NA NA TRBJ2-7 TRBV29-1 CSVLGDSSSNEQYF TGCAGCGTTCTCGGTGATAGCTCCTCCAACGAGCAGTACTTC
NA NA TRBJ2-5 TRBV6-1 CASSEAPGGQETQYF TGTGCCAGCAGTGAAGCTCCCGGAGGACAAGAGACCCAGTACTTC
NA NA TRBJ2-1 TRBV6-6 CASSYSEGVRNEQFF TGTGCCAGCAGTTACTCCGAAGGGGTGCGGAATGAGCAGTTCTTC
TRBD2 NA TRBJ2-3 TRBV9 CASSVPPSGLSTDTQYF TGTGCCAGCAGCGTCCCCCCTAGCGGCCTTAGCACAGATACGCAGTATTTT
TRBD2 NA TRBJ2-7 TRBV7-8 CASSLASSGLYEQYF TGTGCCAGCAGCTTAGCATCTAGCGGCCTCTACGAGCAGTACTTC
TRBD2 NA TRBJ2-5 TRBV2 CASSEVSSGPQETQYF TGTGCCAGCAGTGAAGTGTCTAGCGGACCCCAAGAGACCCAGTACTTC
NA NA TRBJ1-5 TRBV6-1 CASSEWGVSNQPQHF TGTGCCAGCAGTGAATGGGGCGTTAGCAATCAGCCCCAGCATTTT
NA NA TRBJ2-1 TRBV19 CASSIGGKYNEQFF TGTGCCAGTAGTATCGGAGGCAAGTATAATGAGCAGTTCTTC
TRBD1 NA TRBJ2-1 TRBV28 CASSSSWDRYNEQFF TGTGCCAGCAGTTCCTCCTGGGACAGATACAATGAGCAGTTCTTC
NA NA TRBJ2-1 TRBV4-3 CASSQSETVTYNEQFF TGCGCCAGCAGCCAATCCGAGACAGTAACCTACAATGAGCAGTTCTTC
TRBD1 NA TRBJ1-1 TRBV2 CASSRQGARPEAFF TGTGCCAGCAGTCGACAGGGGGCGCGCCCTGAAGCTTTCTTT
NA NA TRBJ2-1 TRBV19 CASSIFGGAYNEQFF TGTGCCAGTAGTATTTTCGGGGGAGCCTACAATGAGCAGTTCTTC
NA NA TRBJ1-1 TRBV4-3 CASSQVPGITEAFF TGCGCCAGCAGCCAAGTCCCGGGGATCACTGAAGCTTTCTTT
NA NA TRBJ2-2 TRBV4-3 CASSLDSGSGELFF TGCGCCAGCAGCTTGGACAGCGGTTCCGGGGAGCTGTTTTTT
TRBD2 NA TRBJ2-7 TRBV29-1 CSVGAGEHGEQYF TGCAGCGTTGGGGCGGGAGAGCATGGCGAGCAGTACTTC
NA NA TRBJ1-4 TRBV7-9 CASSFQEDSINEKLFF TGTGCCAGCAGCTTCCAAGAGGACAGCATTAATGAAAAACTGTTTTTT
NA NA TRBJ1-5 TRBV7-6 CASSLVDGLNQPQHF TGTGCCAGCAGCTTAGTTGACGGACTCAATCAGCCCCAGCATTTT
TRBD2 NA TRBJ2-2 TRBV2 CASSDIHSGSRRTGELFF TGTGCCAGCAGTGATATCCATAGCGGGAGTAGAAGGACCGGGGAGCTGTTTTTT
NA NA TRBJ2-3 TRBV7-3 CASSLQATDTQYF TGTGCCAGCAGCTTACAGGCCACAGATACGCAGTATTTT
TRBD1 NA TRBJ2-2 TRBV28 CASRAGTGAPGELFF TGTGCCAGCAGAGCCGGGACAGGGGCTCCCGGGGAGCTGTTTTTT
NA NA TRBJ1-1 TRBV11-3 CASSSSFGTEAFF TGTGCCAGCAGCTCTAGCTTTGGGACTGAAGCTTTCTTT
NA few TRBJ2-7 TRBV19 CASSITSSSSYEQYF TGTGCCAGTAGTATAACTAGCAGCTCCTCCTACGAGCAGTACTTC
NA NA TRBJ1-6 TRBV5-4 CASSLEPGWDNSPLHF TGTGCCAGCAGCTTGGAGCCAGGGTGGGATAATTCACCCCTCCACTTT
NA NA TRBJ1-1 TRBV2 CASSPRGTEAFF TGTGCCAGCAGTCCCCGGGGAACTGAAGCTTTCTTT